Each of the 5 T cell receptor beta chains below was sequenced from the same sample in a study of technical replicates of blood from several donors. Measured with immunoSEQ multiplex PCR; TCRdb has only the in-frame clones, and not every one. The table includes approximately 78,000 clones, roughly 95% detected once. Sequencing was performed on T cells isolated from PBMCs. These receptors came from a human donor in good health.

The chain employs TRBV28 and TRBJ1-1, with D perhaps matching TRBD1 (5 bases). The CDR3 has 15 residues. V dropped 5 bases and J dropped 0 bases, with 13 bases sitting between them. Germline CDR1 reads MDHEN; CDR2 reads SYDVKM. The CDR3 loop is CASSPADRLNTEAFF. The CDR3 DNA reads as TGTGCCAGCAGTCCAGCTGACAGATTGAACACTGAAGCTTTCTTT.

CDR3 sequence (DNA): TGTGCCAGCAGTCGCACCGGGACAGGGGACTACGAGCAGTACTTC. Protein: CASSRTGTGDYEQYF. The chain links TRBV28 to TRBJ2-7; TRBD1 agrees at 10 bases. CDR1 is MDHEN and CDR2 is SYDVKM in the germline V gene. This CDR3 has 15 residues. V shed 5 bases and J 3 bases; nucleotides not matched to a gene: 7.

The chain is built from TRBV30 and TRBJ1-5; 12 positions agree with TRBD1. CDR3 length: 19 amino acids. The germline CDR1 and CDR2 sequences are GTSNPN and SVGIG (reference sequence). The trim removed 3 bases at V and 4 bases at J, leaving 16 bases unmatched. This CDR3 reads CAWRGTGTGGIAHNQPQHF. Written as DNA, the CDR3 is TGTGCCTGGAGGGGGACCGGGACAGGGGGCATCGCCCATAATCAGCCCCAGCATTTT.

A single count supports this clone. The chain recombines TRBV4-2 with TRBJ2-7; unclear D gene. This CDR3 comprises 16 residues. In germline, CDR1 is LGHNA, CDR2 YNFKEQ. The V end lost 0 bases, the J end lost 0 bases, and 12 bases lay between the germline ends. The chain's CDR3 is CASSQDVRLGSYEQYF. The CDR3 region has the DNA TGTGCCAGCAGCCAAGATGTAAGGCTAGGCTCCTACGAGCAGTACTTC.

This clone was picked up a small number of times. J is TRBJ1-1 and V is TRBV5-4; 8 positions agree with TRBD1. With V trimmed by 4 bases and J by 1 base, 9 bases remained unmatched. Germline V gene data show CDR1 as SGHNT and CDR2 as YYREEE (reference sequence). The CDR3 has 16 amino acids. CDR3: CASSPIPGQENTEAFF. In DNA form, the CDR3 reads TGTGCCAGCAGCCCAATACCGGGACAGGAGAACACTGAAGCTTTCTTT.